The next 30 T cell receptor beta chains were all read from a single sample in a study of T cell responses to AZD1222 COVID-19 vaccine. Sequencing was performed with immunoSEQ multiplex PCR; in TCRdb, only in-frame clones are kept and a portion is missing. The profile shows roughly 71,000 clones, about 85% of them singletons. Source: peripheral blood, taken on day 0 of AZD1222 vaccination. The source is an adult in good health.

The chain carries TRBV27 and TRBJ1-2; a possible D gene is TRBD1 (5 bases). Germline V gives CDR1 MNHEY, CDR2 SMNVEV (reference sequence). The CDR3 has 14 residues. V lost 5 bases and J lost 8, with 18 bases in between. The CDR3 here is CASSKGTPAGGYTF. CDR3 bases: TGTGCCAGCAGTAAAGGCACCCCGGCAGGGGGCTACACCTTC.

The V and J genes are TRBV3-1 (or the pseudogene TRBV3-2) and TRBJ1-6, with 12 bases that match TRBD1. CDR1 is LGHDT and CDR2 is YNNKEL in the germline V gene (reference sequence). The V and J ends lost 3 bases and 8 bases, in that order; junction bases with no gene match: 5. The CDR3 sequence is 16 residues long. The CDR3, as DNA: TGTGCCAGCAGCCACTCGGGGACAGGGGGCGATTCACCCCTCCACTTT. This gives the protein CASSHSGTGGDSPLHF.

The rearrangement links TRBV7-9 to TRBJ2-1; tentatively, D is TRBD2 (5 bases). This CDR3 region has 15 residues. From germline, CDR1 is SEHNR and CDR2 FQNEAQ (reference sequence). V lost 1 base, J lost 9 bases, and 16 bases lay in between. CDR3 amino acids: CASSLDMLAGSEQFF. CDR3 nucleotides: TGTGCCAGCAGCTTAGATATGTTGGCGGGTAGTGAGCAGTTCTTC.

The chain uses TRBV10-2 and TRBJ1-1; D is ambiguous. V lost 4 bases to trimming and J lost 5 bases, with 17 bases between them. The length of the CDR3 is 15 residues. Germline CDR1 and CDR2: WSHSY and SAAADI. The CDR3 is CASSASVVGITEAFF. The CDR3 DNA sequence: TGCGCCAGCAGTGCATCTGTAGTCGGGATAACTGAAGCTTTCTTT.

The chain couples TRBV5-1 to TRBJ1-3, with 7 bases fitting TRBD1. Germline CDR1 and CDR2: SGHRS and YFSETQ. The V gene end was trimmed by 5 bases and the J gene end by 0 bases; junction bases not matched to a gene: 5. This CDR3 contains 15 residues. CDR3 residues: CASSQGTVSGNTIYF. The CDR3 DNA sequence: TGCGCCAGCAGTCAAGGGACAGTCTCTGGAAACACCATATATTTT.

The V and J genes are TRBV6-5 and TRBJ1-2; 7 nucleotides line up with TRBD1. The J segment lost 9 bases and the V segment lost 0 bases, leaving 7 bases of the junction unmatched. Germline V CDR1 and CDR2: MNHEY, SVGAGI. The CDR3 contains 14 residues. The CDR3 is CASSYSLQGESYTF. The CDR3 nucleotides read TGTGCCAGCAGTTACTCGCTGCAGGGGGAAAGCTACACCTTC.

The chain joins TRBV18 to TRBJ2-1; TRBD1 might be the D (9 bases). The CDR3 runs to 16 residues. V shed 8 bases and J shed 4 bases, with 21 bases lying between them. Germline V gives CDR1 KGHSH, CDR2 LQKENI. CDR3 residues: CASTTREGQGYNEQFF. CDR3 DNA sequence: TGTGCCAGCACCACCCGGGAGGGACAGGGTTACAATGAGCAGTTCTTC.

V gene TRBV11-2 combines with J gene TRBJ2-1; 7 bases map to TRBD1. J lost 12 bases, V lost 1 base, and 3 bases had no gene match. This CDR3 region has 12 residues. Germline lookup yields CDR1 SGHAT and CDR2 FQNNGV. The CDR3 DNA reads TGTGCCAGCAGCTTAGTAGGGACAGCGCAGTTCTTC. It translates to CASSLVGTAQFF.

The V call is TRBV3-1 (or the pseudogene TRBV3-2), the J call TRBJ2-1; maybe TRBD2 (6 bases). The V end was cut by 4 bases, the J end by 1 base, with 14 bases between. CDR3 length equals 16 residues. The germline CDR1 and CDR2 sequences are LGHDT and YNNKEL (reference sequence). The DNA of the CDR3 is TGTGCCAGCAGCCTAAAGTGGGGGAGGTCCTACAATGAGCAGTTCTTC. Translation: CASSLKWGRSYNEQFF.

V and J are TRBV15 and TRBJ1-4; a weak D match, TRBD1 (6 bases). The CDR3 is 16 amino acids. The V end was cut by 0 bases, the J end by 7 bases, with 15 bases between. Germline CDR1 reads LNHNV; CDR2 reads YYDKDF (reference sequence). This chain's CDR3 is CATSRDLGRGFEKLFF. The CDR3 DNA follows: TGTGCCACCAGCAGAGACTTGGGCAGGGGATTTGAAAAACTGTTTTTT.

This chain joins TRBV30 and TRBJ2-3, with TRBD1 as a possible D gene (6 bases). The CDR3 has 15 amino acids. Germline V CDR1 and CDR2: GTSNPN, SVGIG (reference sequence). V was clipped by 0 bases and J by 1 base, with 11 bases between them. The DNA of the CDR3 is TGTGCCTGGAGTGTAGGGGCAGGGGGCACAGATACGCAGTATTTT. Its translation is CAWSVGAGGTDTQYF.

This chain connects TRBV12-3 or TRBV12-4 to TRBJ2-1, with a tentative D call TRBD2 (5 bases). V was trimmed by 6 bases and J by 7 bases, leaving 10 bases between them. The CDR3 covers 12 residues. The CDR3 DNA sequence: TGTGCCAGCAGATTGGACTTGAATGAGCAGTTCTTC. It encodes CASRLDLNEQFF.

This clone appeared a few times. The rearrangement joins TRBV6-5 to TRBJ2-7; a possible D gene is TRBD2 (5 bases). CDR1 MNHEY and CDR2 SVGAGI come from the germline V gene. The ends were cut back, 6 bases at V and 0 bases at J, with 15 bases in the middle. This CDR3 has 15 amino acids. The CDR3, as DNA: TGTGCCAGCAGAGTTCGAGCGGAGAGCTCCTACGAGCAGTACTTC. Protein: CASRVRAESSYEQYF.

This chain uses TRBV29-1 with TRBJ2-7, with D hard to call. Germline-derived CDR1 and CDR2 are SQVTM and ANQGSEA. The CDR3 is 11 amino acids. The V end was cut by 4 bases, the J end by 5 bases, with 9 bases between. The CDR3 DNA reads TGCAGCGTTGCCCTGACGGACGAGCAGTACTTC. Protein: CSVALTDEQYF.

This chain joins TRBV10-2 and TRBJ2-7; D possibly corresponds to TRBD2 (5 bases). V shed 7 bases and J shed 1 base, with 14 bases lying between them. Germline CDR1 WSHSY, CDR2 SAAADI. This CDR3 has 14 amino acids. This CDR3 reads CASTSRTGSYEQYF. The CDR3 coding sequence is TGCGCCAGCACTTCACGGACGGGATCCTACGAGCAGTACTTC.

The gene calls are TRBV10-2 and TRBJ2-2; the D gene could be TRBD1 or TRBD2 (5 bases each). The V and J ends lost 5 bases and 4 bases respectively, with 11 bases between them. CDR1 is WSHSY, CDR2 SAAADI, per germline. The CDR3 extends over 14 amino acids. CDR3 nucleotides: TGCGCCAGCAGTCCCACAGGAGGCACCGGGGAGCTGTTTTTT. Protein product: CASSPTGGTGELFF.

The chain combines TRBV4-1 with TRBJ2-3; no clear D gene. This CDR3 spans 15 amino acids. Germline V gives CDR1 MGHRA, CDR2 YSYEKL. The V and J ends lost 0 bases and 3 bases respectively, with 10 bases between them. CDR3 protein: CASSQERRETDTQYF. The CDR3 bases are TGCGCCAGCAGCCAAGAGCGTCGTGAGACAGATACGCAGTATTTT.

The V call is TRBV12-3 or TRBV12-4, the J call TRBJ2-3; D unresolved. The CDR3 covers 13 residues. V lost 1 base, J lost 4 bases, and 6 bases lay in between. CDR3 residues: CASSLGSPDTQYF. In nucleotides, the CDR3 is TGTGCCAGCAGTTTAGGGTCCCCAGATACGCAGTATTTT.

V gene TRBV9 combines with J gene TRBJ1-1; unclear D gene. The CDR3 is 14 amino acids. Germline assignment: CDR1 SGDLS and CDR2 YYNGEE. V lost 0 bases and J lost 6, with 12 bases in between. The DNA of the CDR3 is TGTGCCAGCAGCGTAGGAATGGGGAGGGCTGAAGCTTTCTTT. Translation: CASSVGMGRAEAFF.

This chain joins TRBV9 and TRBJ2-1; 8 nucleotides align to TRBD2. The CDR3 is 15 residues long. J gave up 2 bases and V 0 bases, and 1 base lay outside the gene matches. Germline CDR1 SGDLS, CDR2 YYNGEE. The CDR3 nucleotides read TGTGCCAGCAGCGTAGCAGCGGGGGCCTACAATGAGCAGTTCTTC. This encodes CASSVAAGAYNEQFF.

The chain has TRBV6-5 and TRBJ2-7, with a tentative D call TRBD1 (6 bases). V gave up 2 bases and J gave up 9 bases, with 14 bases separating them. The CDR3 runs 13 residues. Looked up from germline, CDR1 is MNHEY and CDR2 is SVGAGI. CDR3 in amino acids: CASSYQYTGLQYF. CDR3 coding DNA: TGTGCCAGCAGTTACCAGTATACAGGGCTGCAGTACTTC.

With regard to this clone: Germline and junction disagree at one end, which may indicate a read error. The rearrangement joins TRBV11-2 to TRBJ2-5; either TRBD1 or TRBD2 may fit D (5 bases each). Germline lookup yields CDR1 SGHAT and CDR2 FQNNGV. This CDR3 has 13 amino acids. The CDR3 loop is CASSIEPGPSQYF. CDR3 in DNA: TGTGCCAGCAGCATAGAACCGGGGCCGTCCCAGTACTTC.

J is TRBJ1-1 and V is TRBV19; D uncertain. Trimming removed 10 bases from V and 1 base from J, with 16 bases in between. The CDR3 length is 14 residues. The V gene's germline CDR1 is LNHDA and CDR2 SQIVND (reference sequence). The CDR3 DNA sequence: TGTGCCACCAAGGATCGGCAGGAGAACACTGAAGCTTTCTTT. Translated, it gives CATKDRQENTEAFF.

The CDR3: CTLAGSSYEQYF. The CDR3 DNA follows: TGCACCCTAGCGGGGAGCTCCTACGAGCAGTACTTC. This sequence joins TRBV1 and TRBJ2-7; whether TRBD2, the table's D call, matches the DNA was not checked. TRBV1 is classified as a pseudogene. The CDR3 runs to 12 residues.

On this clone: Other DNA sequences in the sample encode the same CDR3. The gene calls are TRBV5-1 and TRBJ2-5; maybe TRBD2 (5 bases). In germline, CDR1 is SGHRS, CDR2 YFSETQ. This CDR3 spans 13 amino acids. V was cut by 1 base and J by 4 bases, with 8 bases left in between. The CDR3 DNA is TGCGCCAGCAGCTTGCGGGAACGAGAGACCCAGTACTTC. It translates to CASSLRERETQYF. The full variable domain, with the rest looked up from reference TRBV5-1 and TRBJ2-5, is KAGVTQTPRYLIKTRGQQVTLSCSPISGHRSVSWYQQTPGQGLQFLFEYFSETQRNKGNFPGRFSGRQFSNSRSEMNVSTLELGDSALYLCASSLRERETQYFGPGTRLLVL.

The chain carries TRBV15 and TRBJ2-5; a possible D gene is TRBD1 (6 bases). This CDR3 is built from 16 residues. The V end was cut by 0 bases, the J end by 7 bases, with 18 bases between. CDR1 is LNHNV and CDR2 is YYDKDF in the germline V gene (reference sequence). CDR3 loop: CATSRDQGSRIGTQYF. The CDR3, as DNA: TGTGCCACCAGCAGAGATCAGGGGAGTCGAATAGGGACCCAGTACTTC.

The chain carries TRBV5-1 and TRBJ2-7; D is undetermined. The CDR3 sequence is 13 residues long. CDR1 is SGHRS and CDR2 is YFSETQ in the germline V gene. V was cut by 1 base and J by 3 bases, with 8 bases left in between. The CDR3 loop reads CASSLSIGYEQYF. CDR3 in DNA: TGCGCCAGCAGCTTGTCAATAGGCTACGAGCAGTACTTC.

This clone has just one count. J is TRBJ1-1 and V is TRBV10-3; the D is unclear. V lost 3 bases to trimming and J lost 7 bases, with 12 bases between them. The CDR3 is 13 residues long. Per germline, CDR1 ENHRY and CDR2 SYGVKD. CDR3: CAISEGGLDEAFF. Here the CDR3 DNA reads TGTGCCATCAGTGAAGGTGGGCTGGATGAAGCTTTCTTT.

This chain uses TRBV7-9 with TRBJ2-7; 8 positions match TRBD1. V was clipped by 5 bases and J by 3 bases; unmatched bases: 6. Germline CDR1 SEHNR, CDR2 FQNEAQ (reference sequence). This CDR3 is built from 14 residues. The CDR3 spells CASSPGQARYEQYF. Here the CDR3 DNA reads TGTGCCAGCAGCCCGGGACAGGCTCGCTACGAGCAGTACTTC. The full variable domain, in which reference TRBV7-9 and TRBJ2-7 provide the parts outside the CDR3, is DTGVSQNPRHKITKRGQNVTFRCDPISEHNRLYWYRQTLGQGPEFLTYFQNEAQLEKSRLLSDRFSAERPKGSFSTLEIQRTEQGDSAMYLCASSPGQARYEQYFGPGTRLTVT.

This clone occurred once. V gene TRBV21-1 combines with J gene TRBJ1-5; the DNA was not compared with TRBD1, the D call given in the table. TRBV21-1 is shown as a pseudogene. CDR3 size: 15 residues. CDR3 protein: CASSIVPIGDQPQHF. DNA for the CDR3: TGTGCCAGCAGCATCGTCCCTATAGGGGATCAGCCCCAGCATTTT.